This T cell receptor beta chain is from a study of blood T cell repertoires in COVID-19. Across the study: The cDNA or gDNA used as material had been derived from T cells, B-cell-depleted T cells, or PBMCs.

V was shortened by 5 bases and J by 0 bases, with 17 bases between the two germline ends. The CDR3 contains 17 residues. The germline gives CDR1 LGHNA, CDR2 YNFKEQ. Symptom resolution, clearance, or two negative PCRs marked the recovered donors of Cohort 3. Assay: immunoSEQ multiplex PCR; the TCRdb copy retains only in-frame clones and omits some. Here the sample spans some 530,000 clones, about 85% being singletons. The receptor was derived from a woman in her fifties or sixties who had recovered from COVID-19. Sequenced sample: PBMCs or T cells enriched from blood (not recorded which). The V gene is TRBV4-2, the J gene TRBJ1-3; a weak D match, TRBD1 (6 bases). CDR3 loop: CASSVGPLDSSGNTIYF. CDR3 nucleotide sequence: TGTGCCAGCAGCGTCGGGCCTCTGGACAGCTCTGGAAACACCATATATTTT.